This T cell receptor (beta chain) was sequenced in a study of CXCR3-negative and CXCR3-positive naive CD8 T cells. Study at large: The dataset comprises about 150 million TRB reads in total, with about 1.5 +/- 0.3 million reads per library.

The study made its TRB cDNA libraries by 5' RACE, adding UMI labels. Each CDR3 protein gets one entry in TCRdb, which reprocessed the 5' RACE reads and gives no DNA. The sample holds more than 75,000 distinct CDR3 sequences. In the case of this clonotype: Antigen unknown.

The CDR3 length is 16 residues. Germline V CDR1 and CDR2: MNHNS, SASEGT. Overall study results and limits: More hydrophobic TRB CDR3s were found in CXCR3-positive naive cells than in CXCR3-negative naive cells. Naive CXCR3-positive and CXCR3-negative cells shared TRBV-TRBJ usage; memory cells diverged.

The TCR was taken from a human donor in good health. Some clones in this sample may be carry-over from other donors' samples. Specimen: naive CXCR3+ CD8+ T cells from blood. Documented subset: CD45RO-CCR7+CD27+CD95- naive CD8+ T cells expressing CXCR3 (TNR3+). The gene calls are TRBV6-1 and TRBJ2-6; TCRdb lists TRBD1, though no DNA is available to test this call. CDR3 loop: CASSEEQGYGANVLTF.